Listed here is a single T cell receptor beta chain. The antigen it binds to is not known. Per-base qualities were not stored, and no clone one base away is much larger. The sample is drawn from a study of blood T cells in healthy people across ages (dated by TCRdb to 2013 to 2016). General notes on the study: In model experiments, template switching captured about one uniquely barcoded TCR beta cDNA molecule for every two T cells. The study measured age-related changes in TCR beta repertoire diversity using deep sequencing normalized with unique cDNA molecular identifiers. The donors were split into four age groups: young (average about 15 years), middle-aged (39), aged (roughly 68) and long-lived (over 80). To avoid experimental bias, donors of different ages were spread randomly across the sequencing lanes. For two donors (one aged 18 to 30 and one aged 80 or older), the study analyzed two additional independent replicas of 1 million unique cDNA reads from the same blood draw. Paper-wide results and their limitations: Bulk unsorted PBMC profiling prevented conclusive comparison of naive and antigen-experienced compartments. A strong correlation was found between observed TCR beta diversity and the percentage of naive T cells measured by flow cytometry. As age increased, observed TCR beta diversity per million T cells dropped in a roughly linear way, and a significant reduction was already evident by age approximately 40. Total diversity estimates from one million sequenced T cells were considered lower bounds and underestimates. Compared with the aged group, more naive CD4+ T cells, fewer expanded clones and increased TCR diversity were shown by the long-lived group, suggesting age selection. Donor CMV infection status was unknown, potentially confounding age-related changes in expanded clonotypes.

The junction shows trimming of 4 bases on V and 0 bases on J, plus 13 bases between the germline ends. There are 16 amino acids in the CDR3, from cysteine to phenylalanine inclusive. The entry retains the CDR3 DNA only, 48 bases that are in frame from base 1. Based on the germline V gene, the CDR1 and CDR2 sequences are LGHNA and YNFKEQ. The donors were under 40 Caucasian individuals from Russia, aged roughly 6 to 100 years, who were systemically healthy. Approximately 9 milliliters of peripheral blood were collected from each donor into EDTA-treated Vacutainer tubes. PBMCs were isolated by Ficoll-Paque density-gradient centrifugation, with at least 7 million obtained per sample. Total RNA, at least 6 micrograms per sample, was extracted from PBMCs with Trizol reagent. For every donor, an aliquot of PBMCs went through flow cytometry to measure the percentages of naive CD45RAhigh/CD27high T cells.

Libraries were built with 5' RACE. The run used an Illumina HiSeq 2500. A second PCR of about 6 to 12 cycles was run with a J-beta primer mix and a sample-barcoded 5' primer. Each TCR beta cDNA molecule received a unique molecular identifier from a template-switch 5' adaptor carrying 12 random nucleotides. Each sample yielded at least 3 million CDR3-containing paired-end reads. First-strand cDNA was synthesized from all RNA with the Mint cDNA synthesis kit, primed by a TRBC-specific oligonucleotide. Following uracil-DNA glycosylase treatment, all cDNA underwent a first 18-cycle PCR with the universal primers M1SS and BC2_uni_R. The paper's data handling went like this. Normalization of each sample was performed by random selection of 1 million high-quality reads, each carrying a distinct molecular identifier. Instead of being binned into consensus sequences, reads with shared molecular identifiers were discarded. CDR3 identification, clonotype clustering and error correction used MiTCR with a Q25 quality threshold and the strictest error-elimination algorithm. A nonparametric unseen species model using Euler transformation provided a lower-bound estimate of total TCR beta diversity. TCRdb ran its own pipeline on the public reads, namely fastp trimming at Q25 and MiXCR clone calling, and kept in-frame beta chains. Duplicate CDR3 protein sequences are folded into a single record with the most common DNA and genes. For this entry, the V and J calls and clone size follow TCRdb and not the study's own pipeline. The sample yields roughly 1,800,000 distinct CDR3 sequences; around 48% were counted once. The ten largest make up over 2% of the sample.

The source of this sequence is a woman aged 40 to 50 in good health. Material for sequencing was blood. The receptor chain draws on TRBV4-2 and TRBJ2-1; no D gene is confidently identified. The DNA sequence is given as TGTGCCAGCAGCCCCCACACCACGAGCTCCTACAATGAGCAGTTCTTC. Its translation reads: CASSPHTTSSYNEQFF.